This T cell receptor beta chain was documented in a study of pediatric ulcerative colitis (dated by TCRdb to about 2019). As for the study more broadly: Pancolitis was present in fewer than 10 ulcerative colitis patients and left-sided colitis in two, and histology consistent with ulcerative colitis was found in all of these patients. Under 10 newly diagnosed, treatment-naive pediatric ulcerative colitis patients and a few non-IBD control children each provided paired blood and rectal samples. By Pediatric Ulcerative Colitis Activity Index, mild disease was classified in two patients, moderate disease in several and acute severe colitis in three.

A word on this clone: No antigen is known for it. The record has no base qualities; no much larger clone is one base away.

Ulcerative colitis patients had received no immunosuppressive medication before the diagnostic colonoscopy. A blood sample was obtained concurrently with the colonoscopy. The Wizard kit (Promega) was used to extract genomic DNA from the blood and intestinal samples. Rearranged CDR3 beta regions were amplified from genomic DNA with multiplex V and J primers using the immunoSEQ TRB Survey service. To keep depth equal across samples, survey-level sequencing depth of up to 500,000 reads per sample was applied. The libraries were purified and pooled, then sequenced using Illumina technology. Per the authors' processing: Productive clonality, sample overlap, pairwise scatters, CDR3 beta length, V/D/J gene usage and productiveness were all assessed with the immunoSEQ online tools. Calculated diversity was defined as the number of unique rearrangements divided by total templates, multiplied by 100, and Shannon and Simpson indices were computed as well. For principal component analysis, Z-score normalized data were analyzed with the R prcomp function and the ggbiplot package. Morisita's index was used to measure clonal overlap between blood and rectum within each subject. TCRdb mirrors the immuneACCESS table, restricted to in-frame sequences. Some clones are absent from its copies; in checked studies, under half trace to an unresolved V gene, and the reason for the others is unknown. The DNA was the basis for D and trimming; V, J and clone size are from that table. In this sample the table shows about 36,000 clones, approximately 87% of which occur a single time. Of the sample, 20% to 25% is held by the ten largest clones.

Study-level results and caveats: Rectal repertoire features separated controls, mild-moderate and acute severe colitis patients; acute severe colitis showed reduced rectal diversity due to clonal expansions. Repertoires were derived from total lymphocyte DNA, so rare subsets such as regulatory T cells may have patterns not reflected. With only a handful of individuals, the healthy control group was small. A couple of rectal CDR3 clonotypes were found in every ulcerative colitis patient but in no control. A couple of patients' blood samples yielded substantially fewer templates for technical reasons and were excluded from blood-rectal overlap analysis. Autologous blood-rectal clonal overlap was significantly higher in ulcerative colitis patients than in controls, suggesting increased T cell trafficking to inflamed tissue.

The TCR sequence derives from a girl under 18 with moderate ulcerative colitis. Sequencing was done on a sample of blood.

The DNA sequence is TGTGCCAGCAGTGAATACGGGACAGCTGGAAACACCATATATTTT. Its protein reads: CASSEYGTAGNTIYF. The chain is encoded by TRBV6-1 joined to TRBJ1-3, with 7 bases aligning to TRBD1. The CDR3 runs 15 amino acids, cysteine and phenylalanine included. The sequence is cut down to CDR3 DNA, 45 bases in frame from base 1. Ends trimmed: V by 2 bases, J by 2 bases; bases unmatched to a gene: 3. CDR1 MNHNS and CDR2 SASEGT are derived from the germline V gene.